Listed below are T cell receptor beta chains from one sample, sequenced in a study of OX40 agonist ivuxolimab in advanced cancers. The protocol was immunoSEQ multiplex PCR, while the TCRdb copy is restricted to in-frame clones and leaves out a portion. This repertoire shows some 65,000 clones, roughly 81% found once; its top ten account for more than 1.5%. The sample in question was CD4+ or CD8+ T cells sorted from blood, obtained in a trial of the OX40 agonist ivuxolimab. The source of these receptors is an adult with an advanced solid tumor such as melanoma, head and neck, liver or kidney cancer. The CDR3 runs from the conserved cysteine through the conserved F or W. D genes are given only for firm matches. The listing skips clone size in some rows; elsewhere it reads once, few, many or a size class.

once	TRBD2	TRBV7-8	TRBJ2-5	TGTGCCAGCAGCTTAGCGCTTCGACTAGCGGGAGGGAAAGAGACCCAGTACTTC	CASSLALRLAGGKETQYF
once	.	TRBV28	TRBJ1-2	TGTGCCAGCAGAGAGCCAAAGACCAATTCTAACTATGGCTACACCTTC	CASREPKTNSNYGYTF
.	.	TRBV6-6	TRBJ1-2	TGTGCCAGCAGTTCTCACCACAGCTATGGCTACACCTTC	CASSSHHSYGYTF
.	TRBD2	TRBV30	TRBJ2-3	TGTGCCTGGAGTACGCCCGGGACTAGCGGGGGAACGCAGTATTTT	CAWSTPGTSGGTQYF
.	.	TRBV28	TRBJ1-2	TGTGCCAGCAGTTTACCGCTGAATGGCTACACCTTC	CASSLPLNGYTF
.	.	TRBV10-2	TRBJ1-2	TGCGCCAGCAGGCGTGACACGGGGAGTGGCTACACCTTC	CASRRDTGSGYTF
.	TRBD1	TRBV5-8	TRBJ2-7	TGTGCCAGCAGCCTACAAACCGGGACAGGTTTCTCCTACGAGCAGTACTTC	CASSLQTGTGFSYEQYF
.	.	TRBV18	TRBJ2-2	TGTGCCAGCTCACCCGAACTCACTACAGTTACCGGGGAGCTGTTTTTT	CASSPELTTVTGELFF
.	TRBD1	TRBV2	TRBJ2-1	TGTGCCAGCAGTAGACAGGGGTCTGAGCAGTTCTTC	CASSRQGSEQFF
.	.	TRBV15	TRBJ2-3	TGTGCCACCAGCAGAGATGTGGGGTTCGTGACAGATACGCAGTATTTT	CATSRDVGFVTDTQYF
few	TRBD1	TRBV5-1	TRBJ2-5	TGCGCCAGCAGCAACCGACAGGGGTTGGAGACCCAGTACTTC	CASSNRQGLETQYF
.	.	TRBV5-6	TRBJ1-4	TGTGCCAGCAGCTTATGGACAGTTGAAAAACTGTTTTTT	CASSLWTVEKLFF
.	TRBD1	TRBV6-6	TRBJ1-2	TGTGCCAGCAGTTACCGGACAGGGAGGAGGACTGATGGCTACACCTTC	CASSYRTGRRTDGYTF
.	TRBD1	TRBV19	TRBJ2-5	TGTGCCAGTAGTAGGGCACGCGGGACAGGAAGATTTCAAGAGACCCAGTACTTC	CASSRARGTGRFQETQYF
.	.	TRBV11-2	TRBJ2-1	TGTGCCAGCAGCCGGGGGTTCCTCCATGAGCAGTTCTTC	CASSRGFLHEQFF
.	.	TRBV27	TRBJ1-5	TGTGCCAGCAGTGGGAGGGAAGATCAGCCCCAGCATTTT	CASSGREDQPQHF
.	TRBD1	TRBV6-5	TRBJ2-7	TGTGCCAGCAGAGCGGGACAGGGGTGGAACGAGCAGTACTTC	CASRAGQGWNEQYF
.	TRBD1	TRBV6-1	TRBJ2-1	TGTGCCAGCAGCCGGGACAGGGATGAGCAGTTCTTC	CASSRDRDEQFF